These 3 T cell receptor beta chains were sequenced from one sample in a study of glioma-infiltrating T cells after dendritic cell vaccination. Sequencing was performed with immunoSEQ multiplex PCR; in TCRdb, only in-frame clones are kept and a portion is missing. The table lists approximately 99,000 clones, approximately 80% of them singletons. Time point of the sample: after dendritic cell vaccination, including at tumor progression/relapse. The sequencing here drew on blood, taken after dendritic cell vaccination. These TCRs come from a human donor with glioblastoma.

This clone was seen once. The V call is TRBV28, the J call TRBJ2-7; TRBD2 matches 8 bases. From germline, CDR1 is MDHEN and CDR2 SYDVKM. The CDR3 loop spans 14 amino acids. Trimming removed 6 bases from V and 2 bases from J; junction bases left unmatched: 6. CDR3 loop: CASRSSGPTYEQYF. The CDR3 DNA follows: TGTGCCAGCAGATCTAGCGGGCCGACCTACGAGCAGTACTTC.

V is TRBV5-6 and J is TRBJ1-1, with unresolved D. This CDR3 is built from 15 residues. The germline V gene encodes CDR1 SGHDT and CDR2 YYEEEE. The germline V and J ends were trimmed by 4 bases and 5 bases, with 18 bases remaining between them. The CDR3 DNA reads TGTGCCAGCAGCGGGTTGGGCCCCCCTGGGACTGAAGCTTTCTTT. Its translation: CASSGLGPPGTEAFF.

The J gene is TRBJ1-2, the V gene TRBV5-1, with D unclear. Trimming removed 0 bases from V and 1 base from J, with 7 bases in between. This CDR3 region has 14 residues. CDR1 and CDR2 (germline): SGHRS, YFSETQ. CDR3 sequence reads: CASSLGEINYGYTF. In DNA, the CDR3 is TGCGCCAGCAGCTTGGGGGAGATTAACTATGGCTACACCTTC.